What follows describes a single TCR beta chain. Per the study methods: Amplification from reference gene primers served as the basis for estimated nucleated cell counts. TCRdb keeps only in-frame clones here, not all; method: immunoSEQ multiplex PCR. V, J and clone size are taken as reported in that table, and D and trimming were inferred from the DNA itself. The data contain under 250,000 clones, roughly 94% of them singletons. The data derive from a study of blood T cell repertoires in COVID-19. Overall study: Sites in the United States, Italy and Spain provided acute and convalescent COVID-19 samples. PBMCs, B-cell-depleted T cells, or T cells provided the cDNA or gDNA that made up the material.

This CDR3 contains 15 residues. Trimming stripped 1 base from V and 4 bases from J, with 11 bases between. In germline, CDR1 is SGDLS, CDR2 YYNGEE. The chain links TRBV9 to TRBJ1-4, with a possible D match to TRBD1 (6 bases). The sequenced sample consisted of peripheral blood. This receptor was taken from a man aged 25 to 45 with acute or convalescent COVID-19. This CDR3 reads CASSVQGKDNEKLFF. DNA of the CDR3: TGTGCCAGCAGCGTACAGGGGAAAGATAATGAAAAACTGTTTTTT.